The 27 T cell receptor beta chains below come from one sample, sequenced in a study of blood T cell repertoires in COVID-19. Sequenced by immunoSEQ multiplex PCR; TCRdb stores in-frame clones only, minus some. Of around 100,000 clones detected, around nine tenths appear once; the ten largest clones hold around 1.6%. Sequencing was done on a sample of peripheral blood. The source of these receptors is a man older than 75 with acute or convalescent COVID-19.

In regard to this clone: This sample includes further DNA sequences coding for the same CDR3. The chain has TRBV28 and TRBJ1-6, with D maybe TRBD1 (6 bases). Germline loops: CDR1 MDHEN, CDR2 SYDVKM. V lost 5 bases and J lost 7, with 12 bases in between. The CDR3 has 14 amino acids. The CDR3 loop reads CASSATGLNSPLHF. The CDR3 region has the DNA TGTGCCAGCAGTGCGACAGGATTAAATTCACCCCTCCACTTT.

The V and J genes are TRBV9 and TRBJ2-7; 7 bases agree with TRBD2. Germline V CDR1 and CDR2: SGDLS, YYNGEE. V dropped 4 bases and J dropped 0; count of bases not matched to a gene: 4. The CDR3 sequence is 14 residues long. CDR3 coding DNA: TGTGCCAGCAGCTCGAGGGACTACTCCTACGAGCAGTACTTC. Amino acid sequence: CASSSRDYSYEQYF.

The gene calls are TRBV25-1 and TRBJ2-5; D remains ambiguous. V was shortened by 7 bases and J by 5 bases, with 11 bases between the two germline ends. Germline-derived CDR1 and CDR2 are MGHDK and SYGVNS. The CDR3 covers 12 residues. This CDR3 reads CASMSLGETQYF. As DNA, the CDR3 is TGTGCCAGCATGAGTCTAGGCGAGACCCAGTACTTC.

The chain carries TRBV5-1 and TRBJ2-5; D may be TRBD2 (7 bases). Trimming pared 0 bases from V and 5 bases from J, leaving 14 bases between. CDR1 is SGHRS and CDR2 is YFSETQ in the germline V gene. CDR3 length: 15 residues. CDR3 in amino acids: CASSLDVGRGETQYF. CDR3 coding DNA: TGCGCCAGCAGCTTGGATGTAGGGAGGGGGGAGACCCAGTACTTC.

As to this clone: Sequence at one end of the junction differs from germline and may be a read error. V usage is TRBV5-1 and J usage is TRBJ1-2; possible D gene TRBD1, 6 bases. The length of the CDR3 is 14 residues. Germline V lookup: CDR1 SGHRS, CDR2 YFSETQ. The DNA for the CDR3 is TGCGCCAGCAGCCTACAGACAGGCGATTATGGCTACATCTTC. Its translation is CASSLQTGDYGYIF.

This sequence joins TRBV5-1 and TRBJ2-1, with 12 bases matching TRBD2. V lost 9 bases, J lost 5 bases, and 12 bases stayed unmatched. The CDR3 is 16 residues long. The germline CDR1 and CDR2 sequences are SGHRS and YFSETQ. Here the CDR3 DNA reads TGCGCCATCAAGCTAGCGGGAGGGCCTAAACACAATGAGCAGTTCTTC. This sequence encodes CAIKLAGGPKHNEQFF.

CDR3 loop: CASKEHGTSGRYNEQFF. In DNA form, the CDR3 reads TGTGCCAGCAAGGAGCACGGGACTAGCGGGAGATACAATGAGCAGTTCTTC. The rearrangement joins TRBV2 to TRBJ2-1, with TRBD2 matching over 14 bases. Germline lookup yields CDR1 SNHLY and CDR2 FYNNEI. The trim removed 7 bases at V and 4 bases at J, leaving 9 bases unmatched. This CDR3 is built from 17 residues.

The chain combines TRBV20-1 with TRBJ2-1, with D possibly being TRBD2 (5 bases). V shed 1 base and J shed 14 bases, with 12 bases lying between them. Germline assignment: CDR1 DFQATT and CDR2 SNEGSKA (reference sequence). The CDR3 totals 11 residues. The CDR3 coding sequence is TGCAGTGCTAGAGGGCCAGGACTTAAGTTCTTC. Translation gives CSARGPGLKFF.

The rearrangement links TRBV2 to TRBJ1-6; D remains ambiguous. The V and J ends lost 4 bases and 9 bases respectively, with 19 bases between them. Germline-derived CDR1 and CDR2 are SNHLY and FYNNEI. The CDR3 sequence is 16 residues long. The CDR3 sequence is CASSVLLPGTGSPLHF. The CDR3 DNA reads TGTGCCAGCAGTGTTCTTCTTCCGGGAACCGGTTCACCCCTCCACTTT.

The V call is TRBV5-4, the J call TRBJ2-7, with TRBD1 as a possible D gene (7 bases). CDR1 and CDR2 (germline): SGHNT, YYREEE (reference sequence). The CDR3 runs 15 residues. Trimming took off 4 bases at V and 0 bases at J, with 14 bases between the two ends. CDR3 in DNA: TGTGCCAGCAGCGCGGGGACAGCAAGCTCCTACGAGCAGTACTTC. Encoded protein: CASSAGTASSYEQYF.

V and J are TRBV5-1 and TRBJ2-1; TRBD1 matches at 7 bases. This CDR3 region has 14 residues. Germline trimming cut 4 bases from V and 1 base from J; bases unmatched to any gene: 2. The germline V gene has CDR1 SGHRS and CDR2 YFSETQ. As DNA, the CDR3 is TGCGCCAGCAGCCCGGGACAGTCCTACAATGAGCAGTTCTTC. It codes for CASSPGQSYNEQFF.

The chain carries TRBV4-2 and TRBJ2-2, with TRBD2 matching 9 bases. Germline V CDR1 and CDR2: LGHNA, YNFKEQ. This CDR3 contains 18 residues. The trim removed 2 bases at V and 3 bases at J, leaving 10 bases unmatched. The CDR3 DNA reads as TGTGCCAGCAGCCAATGGGTTAGCGGGAGCAGGCACACCGGGGAGCTGTTTTTT. It codes for CASSQWVSGSRHTGELFF.

The genes are TRBV2 and TRBJ2-7; D may be TRBD1 (6 bases). This CDR3 is built from 14 residues. Germline CDR1 is SNHLY and CDR2 is FYNNEI. V lost 5 bases, J lost 5 bases, and 16 bases lay in between. For the CDR3, the DNA is TGTGCCAGCAGTCGGGACACCCCTCTGGACGAGCAGTACTTC. Translated: CASSRDTPLDEQYF.

This clone has only one observation. The V gene is TRBV5-1, the J gene TRBJ1-5; 12 nucleotides match TRBD1. This CDR3 contains 16 residues. After removal of 3 bases from V and 7 bases from J, the junction contained 8 bases not matched to a gene. In germline, CDR1 is SGHRS, CDR2 YFSETQ. The CDR3 DNA reads TGCGCCAGCAGCTCCCTGGGACAGGGGGCCCACCAGCCCCAGCATTTT. Its translation is CASSSLGQGAHQPQHF. Full variable domain (rest looked up from reference TRBV5-1 and TRBJ1-5): KAGVTQTPRYLIKTRGQQVTLSCSPISGHRSVSWYQQTPGQGLQFLFEYFSETQRNKGNFPGRFSGRQFSNSRSEMNVSTLELGDSALYLCASSSLGQGAHQPQHFGDGTRLSIL.

V is TRBV2 and J is TRBJ1-4; D is ambiguous. The CDR3 totals 14 residues. Trimming left V 0 bases short and J 3 bases short, with 5 bases between. Germline CDR1 SNHLY, CDR2 FYNNEI. The CDR3, as DNA: TGTGCCAGCAGTGAAGCAACGGCTAATGAAAAACTGTTTTTT. Encoded protein: CASSEATANEKLFF.

V usage is TRBV7-2 and J usage is TRBJ1-4; tentative D call: TRBD1 (5 bases). Trimming cost V 5 bases and J 8 bases, with 12 bases left between them. CDR1 is SGHTA and CDR2 is FQGNSA in the germline V gene. The CDR3 totals 13 residues. In nucleotides, the CDR3 is TGTGCCAGCAGCCGGGGGGGTGAAGAAAAACTGTTTTTT. This sequence encodes CASSRGGEEKLFF. The full variable domain, its missing parts supplied by reference TRBV7-2 and TRBJ1-4, is GAGVSQSPSNKVTEKGKDVELRCDPISGHTALYWYRQSLGQGLEFLIYFQGNSAPDKSGLPSDRFSAERTGGSVSTLTIQRTQQEDSAVYLCASSRGGEEKLFFGSGTQLSVL.

This clone appeared a few times. The chain's CDR3 is CASSYSIRVAGEQDTQYF. The CDR3 DNA reads as TGTGCCAGCAGTTACTCGATAAGGGTAGCGGGAGAGCAAGATACGCAGTATTTT. The V and J genes are TRBV6-2 or TRBV6-3 and TRBJ2-3; 9 bases are a match to TRBD2. V dropped 0 bases and J dropped 5; count of bases not matched to a gene: 12. The CDR3 runs 18 residues. Germline V lookup: CDR1 MNHEY, CDR2 SVGEGT.

The chain carries TRBV20-1 and TRBJ1-1; no definite D call. The CDR3 runs 11 residues. Germline CDR1 DFQATT, CDR2 SNEGSKA (reference sequence). V was clipped by 5 bases and J by 7 bases, with 11 bases between them. Here the CDR3 reads CSAPQLDEAFF. The CDR3 DNA reads TGCAGTGCTCCGCAACTCGATGAAGCTTTCTTT.

This chain connects TRBV19 to TRBJ1-5; no clear D gene. This CDR3 contains 16 residues. The germline V gene has CDR1 LNHDA and CDR2 SQIVND (reference sequence). The ends were cut back, 5 bases at V and 1 base at J, with 15 bases in the middle. The CDR3 sequence is CASSSPSHTSNQPQHF. CDR3 bases: TGTGCCAGTAGTTCGCCCTCACATACGAGCAATCAGCCCCAGCATTTT.

The rearrangement joins TRBV19 to TRBJ2-1, with D uncertain. V lost 5 bases and J 4 bases, leaving 9 bases between the germline ends. Germline V CDR1 and CDR2: LNHDA, SQIVND (reference sequence). The CDR3 runs to 13 residues. The CDR3 spells CASSPVLYNEQFF. The CDR3 DNA reads as TGTGCCAGTAGTCCCGTCTTATACAATGAGCAGTTCTTC. Variable domain in full (rest from reference TRBV19 and TRBJ2-1): DGGITQSPKYLFRKEGQNVTLSCEQNLNHDAMYWYRQDPGQGLRLIYYSQIVNDFQKGDIAEGYSVSREKKESFPLTVTSAQKNPTAFYLCASSPVLYNEQFFGPGTRLTVL.

The chain combines TRBV19 with TRBJ1-5, with TRBD1 as a possible D gene (6 bases). The CDR3 consists of 15 residues. Trimming took off 0 bases at V and 7 bases at J, with 13 bases between the two ends. Germline loops: CDR1 LNHDA, CDR2 SQIVND (reference sequence). CDR3 protein: CASSIEGGQNQPQHF. CDR3 bases: TGTGCCAGTAGTATAGAGGGGGGGCAAAACCAGCCCCAGCATTTT.

The rearrangement uses TRBV29-1 and TRBJ2-7; 8 nucleotides line up with TRBD2. Germline V CDR1 and CDR2: SQVTM, ANQGSEA. V was pared by 5 bases and J by 1 base, with 1 base of the junction left unmatched. The length of the CDR3 is 12 residues. CDR3 in amino acids: CSVTSGSYEQYF. CDR3 nucleotide sequence: TGCAGCGTTACTAGCGGTTCCTACGAGCAGTACTTC.

The gene calls are TRBV5-4 and TRBJ1-4; perhaps TRBD1 as D (6 bases). The CDR3 covers 15 residues. Per germline, CDR1 SGHNT and CDR2 YYREEE (reference sequence). V was clipped by 1 base and J by 5 bases, with 12 bases between them. The CDR3 loop reads CASSLRGGPNEKLFF. For the CDR3, the DNA is TGTGCCAGCAGCTTGAGGGGGGGGCCCAATGAAAAACTGTTTTTT.

The chain couples TRBV6-2 or TRBV6-3 to TRBJ2-5; D is unresolved. This CDR3 is 11 amino acids long. The germline CDR1 and CDR2 sequences are MNHEY and SVGEGT. Trimming pared 4 bases from V and 7 bases from J, leaving 7 bases between. The DNA of the CDR3 is TGTGCCAGCAGTTCCGGGTTGACCCAGTACTTC. It is translated as CASSSGLTQYF.

V usage is TRBV19 and J usage is TRBJ1-5, with TRBD1 as a possible D gene (6 bases). Germline assignment: CDR1 LNHDA and CDR2 SQIVND (reference sequence). Trimming shortened V by 1 base and J by 0 bases, and 25 bases separated the two germline ends. The CDR3 extends over 21 amino acids. The CDR3 sequence: CASSIVGPSLRGGDSNQPQHF. For the CDR3, the DNA is TGTGCCAGTAGTATAGTGGGTCCTTCACTGAGAGGGGGTGATAGCAATCAGCCCCAGCATTTT.

The chain employs TRBV18 and TRBJ2-5; 10 bases agree with TRBD1. The V segment lost 6 bases and the J segment 5 bases; nucleotides outside the gene matches: 6. Germline V gives CDR1 KGHSH, CDR2 LQKENI. CDR3 length equals 14 residues. In DNA, the CDR3 is TGTGCCAGCTCGCAGACAGGGGGCTGGGAGACCCAGTACTTC. This gives the protein CASSQTGGWETQYF.

The table lists this clone with a count of one. The chain has TRBV6-2 or TRBV6-3 and TRBJ1-5, with 8 bases lining up with TRBD1. Looked up from germline, CDR1 is MNHEY and CDR2 is SVGEGT. There are 16 residues in the CDR3. V trimming: 6 bases; J trimming: 1 base; junction bases outside the gene matches: 8. The CDR3 sequence: CASSPAGGASNQPQHF. For the CDR3, the DNA is TGTGCCAGCAGCCCTGCAGGGGGCGCGAGCAATCAGCCCCAGCATTTT.